The 27 T cell receptor beta chains below all came from one sample that was sequenced in a study of shared clonotypes between healthy human individuals. Naive CD8 isolation took CD45RO-negative cells positively selected for CCR7 and excluded terminally differentiated effector memory CD45RA+ cells. TCRdb's table, derived via immunoSEQ multiplex PCR, lists solely in-frame clones and lacks some. The sample carries some 2 million clones, roughly 94% recorded once. The source material was naive CD8+ T cells sorted from blood. Receptors were obtained from a young man in good health.

The chain combines TRBV15 with TRBJ2-1; 11 bases agree with TRBD2. Germline-derived CDR1 and CDR2 are LNHNV and YYDKDF (reference sequence). This CDR3 has 20 amino acids. The V gene end was trimmed by 4 bases and the J gene end by 1 base; junction bases not matched to a gene: 15. Written as DNA, the CDR3 is TGTGCCACCAGCACATTTCCGACTAGCGGGGCTACATATTCCTACAATGAGCAGTTCTTC. It yields the protein CATSTFPTSGATYSYNEQFF.

This chain connects TRBV28 to TRBJ2-7, with 13 nucleotides matching TRBD2. The CDR3 is made up of 16 amino acids. Trimming at V came to 5 bases and at J to 4 bases, leaving 8 bases not matched to a gene. Germline V lookup: CDR1 MDHEN, CDR2 SYDVKM. The CDR3 DNA follows: TGTGCCAGCAGTCCAGGACTAGCGGGGGACCTGTACGAGCAGTACTTC. It specifies CASSPGLAGDLYEQYF. Complete variable domain (other parts from reference TRBV28 and TRBJ2-7): DVKVTQSSRYLVKRTGEKVFLECVQDMDHENMFWYRQDPGLGLRLIYFSYDVKMKEKGDIPEGYSVSREKKERFSLILESASTNQTSMYLCASSPGLAGDLYEQYFGPGTRLTVT.

Note on this clone: Other DNA sequences in this specimen translate into the identical CDR3. This chain connects TRBV5-4 to TRBJ2-1, with 13 bases that match TRBD2. After removal of 4 bases from V and 3 bases from J, the junction contained 4 bases not matched to a gene. CDR3 length: 16 amino acids. The germline V gene has CDR1 SGHNT and CDR2 YYREEE (reference sequence). The CDR3 reads CASSLGLAGVYNEQFF. The DNA for the CDR3 is TGTGCCAGCAGCCTAGGACTAGCGGGGGTCTACAATGAGCAGTTCTTC.

This clone was picked up a small number of times. This sequence joins TRBV27 and TRBJ1-5, with D maybe TRBD1 (5 bases). The CDR3 sequence is 12 residues long. Germline V gives CDR1 MNHEY, CDR2 SMNVEV (reference sequence). The CDR3, as DNA: TGTGCTTCGGGGACCCCAGGTCAGCCCCAGCATTTT. It specifies CASGTPGQPQHF.

The chain employs TRBV5-4 and TRBJ2-1; D gene unclear. V dropped 0 bases and J dropped 5 bases, with 6 bases sitting between them. The CDR3 is 13 amino acids. From germline, CDR1 is SGHNT and CDR2 YYREEE (reference sequence). CDR3: CASSLEQHNEQFF. DNA for the CDR3: TGTGCCAGCAGCTTGGAGCAGCACAATGAGCAGTTCTTC.

The rearrangement joins TRBV2 to TRBJ2-5; no firm D call. CDR1 and CDR2 from the germline V gene are SNHLY and FYNNEI. The CDR3 consists of 15 residues. V was shortened by 8 bases and J by 0 bases, with 16 bases between the two germline ends. This CDR3 is CASSSWTSNQETQYF. CDR3 DNA: TGTGCCAGCTCGTCCTGGACCAGTAACCAAGAGACCCAGTACTTC. Using reference TRBV2 and TRBJ2-5 for the parts outside the CDR3, the full variable domain is EPEVTQTPSHQVTQMGQEVILRCVPISNHLYFYWYRQILGQKVEFLVSFYNNEISEKSEIFDDQFSVERPDGSNFTLKIRSTKLEDSAMYFCASSSWTSNQETQYFGPGTRLLVL.

This clone was counted once. The chain is built from TRBV29-1 and TRBJ2-7; D is unclear. The V end lost 0 bases, the J end lost 7 bases, and 16 bases lay between the germline ends. CDR3 size: 14 residues. CDR1 is SQVTM, CDR2 ANQGSEA, per germline. The CDR3 here is CSVEDGTALGEQYF. CDR3 DNA sequence: TGCAGCGTTGAAGACGGTACGGCCCTAGGGGAGCAGTACTTC.

This chain links TRBV4-1 with TRBJ1-2; 10 bases line up with TRBD1. CDR3 length equals 14 residues. Germline values: CDR1 MGHRA, CDR2 YSYEKL. With V trimmed by 1 base and J by 6 bases, 2 bases remained unmatched. CDR3 in amino acids: CASSQVGQGDGYTF. DNA for the CDR3: TGCGCCAGCAGCCAAGTTGGACAGGGGGATGGCTACACCTTC.

This clone was seen just once. The V gene is TRBV7-9, the J gene TRBJ2-3, with D perhaps TRBD2 (6 bases). V lost 5 bases, J lost 3 bases, and 15 bases lay in between. CDR1 and CDR2 (germline): SEHNR, FQNEAQ (reference sequence). This CDR3 comprises 15 residues. CDR3 loop: CASSAEPGRTDTQYF. The CDR3 DNA sequence: TGTGCCAGCAGCGCGGAGCCAGGGAGGACAGATACGCAGTATTTT.

The chain joins TRBV7-9 to TRBJ2-7; 8 bases match TRBD2. J gave up 6 bases and V 4 bases, and 11 bases lay outside the gene matches. This CDR3 contains 15 residues. CDR1 is SEHNR and CDR2 is FQNEAQ in the germline V gene (reference sequence). CDR3: CASSSGTSGWREQYF. CDR3 nucleotides: TGTGCCAGCAGCTCCGGGACTAGTGGTTGGCGCGAGCAGTACTTC.

The gene calls are TRBV30 and TRBJ2-7, with D perhaps TRBD1 (5 bases). Germline loops: CDR1 GTSNPN, CDR2 SVGIG (reference sequence). Trimming cost V 1 base and J 5 bases, with 12 bases left between them. The CDR3 is 13 amino acids. The CDR3 loop reads CAWSEGLSHEQYF. The DNA for the CDR3 is TGTGCCTGGAGTGAGGGGCTAAGCCACGAGCAGTACTTC.

This clone was observed once. The chain is built from TRBV28 and TRBJ2-2, with TRBD1 identical over 8 bases. The germline V gene encodes CDR1 MDHEN and CDR2 SYDVKM. The V and J ends lost 5 bases and 2 bases, in that order; junction bases with no gene match: 4. The CDR3 is 15 residues long. Written as DNA, the CDR3 is TGTGCCAGCAGTCGGGACAGGATTAACACCGGGGAGCTGTTTTTT. Translation: CASSRDRINTGELFF.

This chain uses TRBV28 with TRBJ2-7; D ambiguous. V gave up 5 bases and J gave up 2 bases, with 16 bases separating them. The germline CDR1 and CDR2 sequences are MDHEN and SYDVKM. The CDR3 spans 15 residues. The CDR3 nucleotides are TGTGCCAGCAGTCACCCCTCGGAGCTCACCTACGAGCAGTACTTC. Encoded protein: CASSHPSELTYEQYF.

The V gene is TRBV6-5, the J gene TRBJ2-7; 9 bases are a match to TRBD2. This CDR3 region has 14 residues. Per the germline V gene, CDR1 is MNHEY and CDR2 is SVGAGI. After removal of 5 bases from V and 5 bases from J, the junction contained 7 bases not matched to a gene. The CDR3 bases are TGTGCCAGCAGTATCCTAGCGGGAAGCGACGAGCAGTACTTC. Translated, it gives CASSILAGSDEQYF.

The chain has TRBV4-3 and TRBJ2-1; 8 bases line up with TRBD2. Germline CDR1 LGHNA, CDR2 YSLEER. This CDR3 has 17 residues. The J segment lost 8 bases and the V segment lost 0 bases, leaving 12 bases of the junction unmatched. This chain's CDR3 is CASSQDSVSGRFDEQFF. For the CDR3, the DNA is TGCGCCAGCAGCCAAGACTCCGTCAGCGGGAGATTTGATGAGCAGTTCTTC.

This clone was seen a few times. Other DNA variants within this sample encode the same CDR3. The V gene is TRBV6-5, the J gene TRBJ1-1; possibly TRBD1 for D (5 bases). V was trimmed by 2 bases and J by 3 bases, leaving 7 bases between them. CDR1 is MNHEY, CDR2 SVGAGI, per germline. The CDR3 has 13 residues. CDR3 in amino acids: CASSYGGYTEAFF. The CDR3 coding sequence is TGTGCCAGCAGTTACGGGGGGTACACTGAAGCTTTCTTT.

This clone was found once. The rearrangement joins TRBV10-3 to TRBJ2-7, with D unclear. The V gene lost 6 bases and the J gene lost 2 bases, with 14 bases spanning the gap. Germline V gives CDR1 ENHRY, CDR2 SYGVKD. This CDR3 is 14 amino acids long. The CDR3 region has the DNA TGTGCCATCAGCCGCAGCTACTACACCTACGAGCAGTACTTC. Translated: CAISRSYYTYEQYF.

V and J are TRBV7-9 and TRBJ2-7; tentatively, D is TRBD2 (5 bases). This CDR3 has 14 residues. The germline CDR1 and CDR2 sequences are SEHNR and FQNEAQ (reference sequence). V shed 3 bases and J shed 0 bases, with 9 bases lying between them. The CDR3 nucleotides are TGTGCCAGCAGCTTGGACTGGAGCTCCTACGAGCAGTACTTC. Encoded protein: CASSLDWSSYEQYF.

V usage is TRBV7-9 and J usage is TRBJ2-1; a possible D gene is TRBD1 (6 bases). Trimming removed 5 bases at V and 0 bases at J, with 20 bases between. The CDR3 has 18 amino acids. Germline CDR1 SEHNR, CDR2 FQNEAQ (reference sequence). The CDR3 sequence: CASSPRGGDISSYNEQFF. Here the CDR3 DNA reads TGTGCCAGCAGCCCCAGAGGGGGAGATATTAGCTCCTACAATGAGCAGTTCTTC.

CDR3 bases: TGTGCCAGCAGCTGGACGTCTAGCGCTTACAATGAGCAGTTCTTC. Translating gives CASSWTSSAYNEQFF. The rearrangement links TRBV11-2 to TRBJ2-1; possibly TRBD2 for D (6 bases). The CDR3 contains 15 residues. Germline V gene sequence: CDR1 SGHAT, CDR2 FQNNGV. V was shortened by 4 bases and J by 4 bases, with 14 bases between the two germline ends.

The genes are TRBV5-6 and TRBJ2-1; tentative D call: TRBD2 (5 bases). Trimming took off 4 bases at V and 8 bases at J, with 16 bases between the two ends. This CDR3 contains 14 residues. The germline V gene encodes CDR1 SGHDT and CDR2 YYEEEE. CDR3 in DNA: TGTGCCAGCAGCGGGGAGACGGCCGGGGATGAGCAGTTCTTC. It specifies CASSGETAGDEQFF.

Remarks on this clone: Other DNA sequences within the sample encode an identical CDR3. The chain links TRBV6-5 to TRBJ2-7; no reliable D call. Trimming removed 3 bases from V and 3 bases from J, with 9 bases in between. Germline CDR1 reads MNHEY; CDR2 reads SVGAGI. CDR3 length: 13 residues. CDR3 nucleotides: TGTGCCAGCAGTTATTCCACGGGCTACGAGCAGTACTTC. Protein: CASSYSTGYEQYF.

The chain uses TRBV4-3 and TRBJ2-5; 8 bases are shared with TRBD1. The CDR3 totals 17 residues. Germline V lookup: CDR1 LGHNA, CDR2 YSLEER. V trimming: 0 bases; J trimming: 2 bases; junction bases outside the gene matches: 8. In DNA form, the CDR3 reads TGCGCCAGCAGCCAAGATCCAGGGGGCGTGGGGCAAGAGACCCAGTACTTC. It specifies CASSQDPGGVGQETQYF.

The chain couples TRBV28 to TRBJ2-5; D uncertain. Germline CDR1 reads MDHEN; CDR2 reads SYDVKM. This CDR3 has 13 residues. V lost 3 bases and J lost 1, with 6 bases in between. Written as DNA, the CDR3 is TGTGCCAGCAGTTTGATGGTCCAAGAGACCCAGTACTTC. Protein: CASSLMVQETQYF.

CDR3 coding DNA: TGTGCCAGCAGCCCTCAAGGGACGGGAACTTACGAGCAGTACTTC. Amino acids: CASSPQGTGTYEQYF. The rearrangement joins TRBV9 to TRBJ2-7; D could derive from TRBD1 or TRBD2 (5 bases each). Between the trimmed V and J ends, which lost 4 bases and 4 bases, there was a span of 18 bases. The CDR3 contains 15 residues. In germline, CDR1 is SGDLS, CDR2 YYNGEE.

The chain has TRBV28 and TRBJ2-5; 9 nucleotides match TRBD2. In germline, CDR1 is MDHEN, CDR2 SYDVKM. This CDR3 region has 15 residues. V lost 3 bases and J lost 1; bases outside the gene matches: 3. CDR3 amino acids: CASSFISGGQETQYF. The DNA of the CDR3 is TGTGCCAGCAGTTTCATTAGCGGGGGCCAAGAGACCCAGTACTTC. The complete variable domain, with remaining parts taken from reference TRBV28 and TRBJ2-5, reads DVKVTQSSRYLVKRTGEKVFLECVQDMDHENMFWYRQDPGLGLRLIYFSYDVKMKEKGDIPEGYSVSREKKERFSLILESASTNQTSMYLCASSFISGGQETQYFGPGTRLLVL.

The genes are TRBV7-8 and TRBJ1-1; D gene unclear. The CDR3 runs to 15 residues. Between the trimmed V and J ends, which lost 1 base and 5 bases, there was a span of 14 bases. Germline values: CDR1 SGHVS, CDR2 FQNEAQ. As DNA, the CDR3 is TGTGCCAGCAGCTTAGGAACCCTCGTCGGGACTGAAGCTTTCTTT. The encoded protein is CASSLGTLVGTEAFF.